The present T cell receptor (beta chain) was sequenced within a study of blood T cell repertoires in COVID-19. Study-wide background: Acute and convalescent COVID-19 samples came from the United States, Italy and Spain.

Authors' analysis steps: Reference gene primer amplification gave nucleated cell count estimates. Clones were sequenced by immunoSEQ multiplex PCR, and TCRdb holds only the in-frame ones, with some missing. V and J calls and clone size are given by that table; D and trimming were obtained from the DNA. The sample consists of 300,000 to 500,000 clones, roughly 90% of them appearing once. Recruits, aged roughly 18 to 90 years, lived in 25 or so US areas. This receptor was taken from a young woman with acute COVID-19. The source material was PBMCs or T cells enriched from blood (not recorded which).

The CDR3 DNA reads as TGTGCCAGCAGCTTATCCCTTAGCACAGATACGCAGTATTTT. Translating gives CASSLSLSTDTQYF. The V gene is TRBV11-1, the J gene TRBJ2-3, with no clear D. V was shortened by 2 bases and J by 0 bases, with 6 bases between the two germline ends. The CDR3 loop spans 14 amino acids. Per germline, CDR1 SGHAT and CDR2 FQDESV (reference sequence).